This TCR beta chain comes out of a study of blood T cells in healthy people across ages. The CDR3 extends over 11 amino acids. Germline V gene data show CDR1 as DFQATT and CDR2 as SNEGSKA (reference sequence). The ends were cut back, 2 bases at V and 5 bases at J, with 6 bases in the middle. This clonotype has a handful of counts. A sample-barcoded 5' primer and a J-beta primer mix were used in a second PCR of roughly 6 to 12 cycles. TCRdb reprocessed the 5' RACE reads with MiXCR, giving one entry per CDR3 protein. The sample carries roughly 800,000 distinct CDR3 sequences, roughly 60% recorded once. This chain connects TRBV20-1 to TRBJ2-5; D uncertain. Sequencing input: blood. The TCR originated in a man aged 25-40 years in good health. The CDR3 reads CSARSVETQYF. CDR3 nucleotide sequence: TGCAGTGCTAGATCGGTGGAGACCCAGTACTTC.